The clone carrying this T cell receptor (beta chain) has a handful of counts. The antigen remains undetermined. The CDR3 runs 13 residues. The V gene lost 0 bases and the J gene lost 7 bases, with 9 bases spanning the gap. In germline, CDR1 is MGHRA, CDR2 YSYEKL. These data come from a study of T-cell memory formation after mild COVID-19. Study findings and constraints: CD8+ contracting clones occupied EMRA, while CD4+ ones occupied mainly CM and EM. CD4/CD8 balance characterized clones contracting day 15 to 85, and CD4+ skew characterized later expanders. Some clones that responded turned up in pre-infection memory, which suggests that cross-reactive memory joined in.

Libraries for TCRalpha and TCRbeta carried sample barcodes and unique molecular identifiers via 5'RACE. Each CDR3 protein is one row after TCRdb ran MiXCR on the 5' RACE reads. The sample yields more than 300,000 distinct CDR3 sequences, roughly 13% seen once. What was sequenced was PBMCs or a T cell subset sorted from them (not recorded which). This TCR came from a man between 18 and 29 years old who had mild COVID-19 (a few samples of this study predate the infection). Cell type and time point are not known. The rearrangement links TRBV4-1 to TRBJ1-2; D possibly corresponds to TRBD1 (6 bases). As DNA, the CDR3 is TGCGCCAGCAGCCAAGAACAGGGAAGTGGCTACACCTTC. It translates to CASSQEQGSGYTF.